The rows below give T cell receptor beta chains drawn from one sample of a study of blood T cell repertoires in COVID-19. Repertoires were generated with immunoSEQ multiplex PCR, while TCRdb's copy carries only in-frame clones and drops some. Among some 140,000 clones listed, approximately 83% were seen once. Sequences were obtained from peripheral blood. The receptors originated from a woman older than 75 with acute or convalescent COVID-19. Both conserved end residues are trimmed from each CDR3. The D gene is left open where the match is weak.

D gene,J gene,V gene,CDR3 protein
TRBD1,TRBJ1-2,TRBV5-5,ASSLNRGYNYGYT
TRBD1,TRBJ2-5,TRBV13,ASSRDSETQY
TRBD2,TRBJ2-1,TRBV7-9,ASSPPGLASYNEQF
.,TRBJ2-5,TRBV9,ASSPRFDSPETQY
.,TRBJ2-3,TRBV19,ASSNQELLTDTQY
.,TRBJ1-1,TRBV11-2,ASSRYTEAF
TRBD1,TRBJ2-2,TRBV6-5,AAGAGGTGELF
.,TRBJ1-5,TRBV19,ASSIEGGRQPQH
.,TRBJ1-1,TRBV7-9,ASSAIGAGDTEAF
TRBD1,TRBJ1-1,TRBV6-5,ASSTSYRGGAF
.,TRBJ2-2,TRBV19,ATTSTDTTGELF
TRBD1,TRBJ1-5,TRBV19,ASSIRTGTGDQPQH
.,TRBJ1-1,TRBV4-3,ASSQDPPPLGTRGTEAF
.,TRBJ2-1,TRBV11-3,ASSLEAGTYNEQF
.,TRBJ2-4,TRBV2,ASSVKNIQY
.,TRBJ1-1,TRBV7-8,ASSGHRDSDTEAF
TRBD1,TRBJ1-1,TRBV7-3,ASSQQTGAGTEAF
.,TRBJ2-3,TRBV2,ASSKGADTQY
TRBD2,TRBJ2-2,TRBV5-1,ASRETSGGVTGELF
.,TRBJ1-1,TRBV5-1,ASSLLSSSAGGGTEAF
.,TRBJ1-5,TRBV19,ASSMMAQPQH
.,TRBJ1-3,TRBV5-1,ASSLEQASVHTIY
TRBD2,TRBJ2-7,TRBV10-2,ASSERLAERQY
.,TRBJ2-7,TRBV6-5,ASSRTGSYSYEQY
.,TRBJ1-2,TRBV27,ASSVGGANYGYT
TRBD1,TRBJ2-2,TRBV3-1/TRBV3-2,ASSQRDSTGELF
.,TRBJ1-4,TRBV12-3/TRBV12-4,ASIAVGGEKLF